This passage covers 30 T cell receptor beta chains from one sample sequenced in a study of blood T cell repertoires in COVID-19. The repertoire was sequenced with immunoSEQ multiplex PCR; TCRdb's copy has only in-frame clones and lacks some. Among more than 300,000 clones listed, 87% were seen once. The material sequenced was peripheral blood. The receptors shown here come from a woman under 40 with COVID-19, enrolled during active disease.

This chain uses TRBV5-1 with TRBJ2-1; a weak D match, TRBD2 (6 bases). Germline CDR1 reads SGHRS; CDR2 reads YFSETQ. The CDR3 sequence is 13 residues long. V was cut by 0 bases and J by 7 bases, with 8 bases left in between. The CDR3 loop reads CASSLAGGNEQFF. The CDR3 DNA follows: TGCGCCAGCAGCTTGGCCGGGGGTAATGAGCAGTTCTTC.

The CDR3 protein is CASSQVGRSKNIQYF. CDR3 coding DNA: TGCGCCAGCAGCCAAGTAGGGAGATCCAAAAACATTCAGTACTTC. The chain combines TRBV4-1 with TRBJ2-4, with D maybe TRBD2 (5 bases). This CDR3 comprises 15 residues. Between the trimmed V and J ends, which lost 1 base and 2 bases, there was a span of 9 bases. Germline V gives CDR1 MGHRA, CDR2 YSYEKL.

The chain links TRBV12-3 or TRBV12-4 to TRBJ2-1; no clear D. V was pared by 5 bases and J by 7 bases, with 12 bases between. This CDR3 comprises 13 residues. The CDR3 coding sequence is TGTGCCAGCAGTCCCCTTGTGCAGAATGAGCAGTTCTTC. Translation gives CASSPLVQNEQFF.

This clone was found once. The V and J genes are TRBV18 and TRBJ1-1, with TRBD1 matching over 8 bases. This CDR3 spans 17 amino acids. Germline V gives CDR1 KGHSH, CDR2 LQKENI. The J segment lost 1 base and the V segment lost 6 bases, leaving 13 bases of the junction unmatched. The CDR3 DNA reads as TGTGCCAGCTCCCCTGCGAATGACAGGGGACCGAACACTGAAGCTTTCTTT. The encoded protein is CASSPANDRGPNTEAFF.

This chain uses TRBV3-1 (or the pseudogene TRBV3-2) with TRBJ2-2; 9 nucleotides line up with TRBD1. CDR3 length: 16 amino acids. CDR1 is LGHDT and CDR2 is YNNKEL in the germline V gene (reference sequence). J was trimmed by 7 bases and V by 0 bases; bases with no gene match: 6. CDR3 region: CASSQEGTGLVGELFF. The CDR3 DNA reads TGTGCCAGCAGCCAAGAAGGGACAGGGCTGGTCGGGGAGCTGTTTTTT.

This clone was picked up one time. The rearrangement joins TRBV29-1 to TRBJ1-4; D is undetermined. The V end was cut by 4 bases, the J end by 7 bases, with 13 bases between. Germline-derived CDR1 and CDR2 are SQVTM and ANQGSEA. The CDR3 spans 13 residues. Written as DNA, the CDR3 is TGCAGCGTTGCATCTGATACATCTGAAAAACTGTTTTTT. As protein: CSVASDTSEKLFF.

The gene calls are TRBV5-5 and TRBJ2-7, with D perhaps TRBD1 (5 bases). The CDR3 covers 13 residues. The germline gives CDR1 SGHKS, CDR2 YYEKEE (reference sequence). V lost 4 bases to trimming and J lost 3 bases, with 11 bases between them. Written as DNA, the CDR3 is TGTGCCAGCAGCCTGAACAGGCTCTACGAGCAGTACTTC. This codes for CASSLNRLYEQYF.

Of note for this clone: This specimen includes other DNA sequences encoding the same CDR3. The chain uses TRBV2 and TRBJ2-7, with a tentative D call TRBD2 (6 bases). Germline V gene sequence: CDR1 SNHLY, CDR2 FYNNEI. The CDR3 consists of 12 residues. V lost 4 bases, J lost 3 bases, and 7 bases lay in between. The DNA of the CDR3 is TGTGCCAGCAGTGTGGAGGGCTACGAGCAGTACTTC. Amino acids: CASSVEGYEQYF. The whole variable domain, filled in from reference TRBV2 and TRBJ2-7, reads EPEVTQTPSHQVTQMGQEVILRCVPISNHLYFYWYRQILGQKVEFLVSFYNNEISEKSEIFDDQFSVERPDGSNFTLKIRSTKLEDSAMYFCASSVEGYEQYFGPGTRLTVT.

CDR3 coding DNA: TGTGCCATCAGTGGGGCCAGTAGCGGGAGGGGGACAGATACGCAGTATTTT. Encoded protein: CAISGASSGRGTDTQYF. The chain combines TRBV10-3 with TRBJ2-3; 11 nucleotides match TRBD2. Germline CDR1 reads ENHRY; CDR2 reads SYGVKD. The V segment lost 4 bases and the J segment 3 bases; nucleotides outside the gene matches: 9. The CDR3 loop spans 17 amino acids.

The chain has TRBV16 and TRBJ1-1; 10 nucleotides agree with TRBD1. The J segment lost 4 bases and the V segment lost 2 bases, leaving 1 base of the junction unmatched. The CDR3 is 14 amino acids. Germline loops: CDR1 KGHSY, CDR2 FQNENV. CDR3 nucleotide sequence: TGTGCCAGCAGCCAAGGGACAGGGGTCACTGAAGCTTTCTTT. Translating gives CASSQGTGVTEAFF.

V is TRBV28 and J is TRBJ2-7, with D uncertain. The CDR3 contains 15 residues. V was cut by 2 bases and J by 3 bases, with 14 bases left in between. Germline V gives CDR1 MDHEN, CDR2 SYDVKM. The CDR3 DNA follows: TGTGCCAGCAGTTTAGTAGACTTTCCCCACTACGAGCAGTACTTC. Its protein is CASSLVDFPHYEQYF. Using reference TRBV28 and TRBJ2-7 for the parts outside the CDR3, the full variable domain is DVKVTQSSRYLVKRTGEKVFLECVQDMDHENMFWYRQDPGLGLRLIYFSYDVKMKEKGDIPEGYSVSREKKERFSLILESASTNQTSMYLCASSLVDFPHYEQYFGPGTRLTVT.

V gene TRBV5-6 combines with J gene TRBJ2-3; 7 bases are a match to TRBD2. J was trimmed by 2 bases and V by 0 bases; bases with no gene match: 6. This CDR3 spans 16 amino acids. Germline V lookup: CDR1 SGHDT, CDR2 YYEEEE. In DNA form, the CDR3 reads TGTGCCAGCAGCTTGGGAGCGGGGTCATACACAGATACGCAGTATTTT. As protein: CASSLGAGSYTDTQYF.

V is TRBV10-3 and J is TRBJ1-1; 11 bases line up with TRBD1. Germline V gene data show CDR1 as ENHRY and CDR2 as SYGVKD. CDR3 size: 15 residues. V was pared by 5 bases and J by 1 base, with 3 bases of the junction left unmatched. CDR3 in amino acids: CAISWTGGQNTEAFF. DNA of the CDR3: TGTGCCATCAGTTGGACAGGGGGCCAGAACACTGAAGCTTTCTTT.

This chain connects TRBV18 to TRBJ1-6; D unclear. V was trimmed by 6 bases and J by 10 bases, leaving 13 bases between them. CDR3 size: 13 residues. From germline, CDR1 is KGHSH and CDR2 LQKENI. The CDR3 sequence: CASSQGRESPLHF. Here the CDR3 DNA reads TGTGCCAGCTCTCAAGGGAGGGAATCACCCCTCCACTTT.

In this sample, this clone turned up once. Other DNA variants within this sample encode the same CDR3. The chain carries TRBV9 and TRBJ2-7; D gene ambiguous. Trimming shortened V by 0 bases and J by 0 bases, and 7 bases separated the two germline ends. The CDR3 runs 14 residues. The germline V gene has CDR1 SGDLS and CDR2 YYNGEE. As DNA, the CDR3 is TGTGCCAGCAGCGTAGGGCTAGTCTCCTACGAGCAGTACTTC. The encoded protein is CASSVGLVSYEQYF.

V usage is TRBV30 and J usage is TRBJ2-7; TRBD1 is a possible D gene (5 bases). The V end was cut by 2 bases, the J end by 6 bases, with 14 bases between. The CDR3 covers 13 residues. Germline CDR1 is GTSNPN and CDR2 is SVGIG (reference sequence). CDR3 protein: CAWSPSQDTEQYF. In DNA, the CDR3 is TGTGCCTGGAGTCCATCCCAGGACACCGAGCAGTACTTC.

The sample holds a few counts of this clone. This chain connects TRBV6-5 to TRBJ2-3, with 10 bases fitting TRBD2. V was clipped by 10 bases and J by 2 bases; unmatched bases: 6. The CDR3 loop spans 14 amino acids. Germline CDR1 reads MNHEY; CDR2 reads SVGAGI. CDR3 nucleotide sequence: TGTGCCATCCGGACTAGCGGCTACACAGATACGCAGTATTTT. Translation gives CAIRTSGYTDTQYF.

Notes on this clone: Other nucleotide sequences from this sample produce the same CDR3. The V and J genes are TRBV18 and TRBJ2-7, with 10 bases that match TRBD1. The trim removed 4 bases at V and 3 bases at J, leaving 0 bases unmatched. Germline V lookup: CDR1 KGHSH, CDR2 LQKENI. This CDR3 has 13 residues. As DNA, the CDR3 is TGTGCCAGCTCACGGGACAGGGGCTACGAGCAGTACTTC. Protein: CASSRDRGYEQYF.

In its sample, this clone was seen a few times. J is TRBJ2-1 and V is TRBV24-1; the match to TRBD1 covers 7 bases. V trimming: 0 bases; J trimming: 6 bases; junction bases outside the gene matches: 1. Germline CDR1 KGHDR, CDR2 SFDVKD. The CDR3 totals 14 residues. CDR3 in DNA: TGTGCCACCAGTGATTTGAACAGGGGCAATGAGCAGTTCTTC. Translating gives CATSDLNRGNEQFF.

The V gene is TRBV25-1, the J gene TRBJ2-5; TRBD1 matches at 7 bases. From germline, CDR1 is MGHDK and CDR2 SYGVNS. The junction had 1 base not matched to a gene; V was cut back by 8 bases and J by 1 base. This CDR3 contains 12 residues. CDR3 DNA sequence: TGTGCCAGCCGGGACAGCCAAGAGACCCAGTACTTC. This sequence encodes CASRDSQETQYF.

The CDR3 DNA follows: TGTGCCAGCAGCTCCCCCTGGGACAGCAGCAATGAGCAGTTCTTC. It codes for CASSSPWDSSNEQFF. The V gene is TRBV9, the J gene TRBJ2-1; 7 bases align to TRBD1. Germline V gene data show CDR1 as SGDLS and CDR2 as YYNGEE. V lost 4 bases and J lost 6; bases outside the gene matches: 10. The CDR3 length is 15 residues.

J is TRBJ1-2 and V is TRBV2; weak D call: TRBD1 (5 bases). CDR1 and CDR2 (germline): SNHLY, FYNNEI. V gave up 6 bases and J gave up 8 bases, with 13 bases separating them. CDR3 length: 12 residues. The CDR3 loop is CASRREGLGYTF. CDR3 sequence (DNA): TGTGCCAGCAGGAGGGAGGGGTTGGGCTACACCTTC. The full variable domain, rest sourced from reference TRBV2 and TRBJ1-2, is EPEVTQTPSHQVTQMGQEVILRCVPISNHLYFYWYRQILGQKVEFLVSFYNNEISEKSEIFDDQFSVERPDGSNFTLKIRSTKLEDSAMYFCASRREGLGYTFGSGTRLTVV.

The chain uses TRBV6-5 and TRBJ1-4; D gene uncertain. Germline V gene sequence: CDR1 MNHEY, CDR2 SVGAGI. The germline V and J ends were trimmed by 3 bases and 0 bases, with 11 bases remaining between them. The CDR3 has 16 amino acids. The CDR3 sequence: CASSYSWAATNEKLFF. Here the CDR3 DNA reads TGTGCCAGCAGTTATAGTTGGGCTGCAACTAATGAAAAACTGTTTTTT.

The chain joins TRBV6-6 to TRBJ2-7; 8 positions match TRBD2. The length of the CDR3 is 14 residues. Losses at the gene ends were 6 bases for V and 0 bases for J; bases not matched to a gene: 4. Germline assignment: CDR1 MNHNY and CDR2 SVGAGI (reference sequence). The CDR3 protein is CASRVSGSSYEQYF. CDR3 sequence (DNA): TGTGCCAGCAGGGTGAGCGGGAGCTCCTACGAGCAGTACTTC.

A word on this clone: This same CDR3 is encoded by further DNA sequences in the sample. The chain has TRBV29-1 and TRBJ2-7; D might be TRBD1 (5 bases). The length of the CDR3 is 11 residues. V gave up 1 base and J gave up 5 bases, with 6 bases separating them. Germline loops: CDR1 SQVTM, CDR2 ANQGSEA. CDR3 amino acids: CSVEAGNEQYF. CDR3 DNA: TGCAGCGTTGAAGCAGGGAACGAGCAGTACTTC.

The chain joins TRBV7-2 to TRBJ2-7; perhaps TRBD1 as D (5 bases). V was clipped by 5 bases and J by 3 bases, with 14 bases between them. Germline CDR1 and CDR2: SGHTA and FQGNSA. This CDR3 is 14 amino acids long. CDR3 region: CASSRRLTDYEQYF. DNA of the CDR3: TGTGCCAGCAGCAGGCGGCTGACAGACTACGAGCAGTACTTC.

The CDR3 spells CASSPERGGYSPLHF. The DNA for the CDR3 is TGTGCCAGCAGCCCAGAGAGAGGAGGCTATTCACCCCTCCACTTT. V and J are TRBV4-2 and TRBJ1-6; no firm D call. Germline lookup yields CDR1 LGHNA and CDR2 YNFKEQ. This CDR3 has 15 amino acids. Trimming shortened V by 4 bases and J by 8 bases, and 15 bases separated the two germline ends.

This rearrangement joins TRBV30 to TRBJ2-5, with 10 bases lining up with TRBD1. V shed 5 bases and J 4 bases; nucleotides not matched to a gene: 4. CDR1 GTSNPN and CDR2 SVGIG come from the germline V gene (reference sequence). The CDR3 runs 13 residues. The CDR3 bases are TGTGCCTGGGCCCGGACAGGGGGAGAGACCCAGTACTTC. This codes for CAWARTGGETQYF.

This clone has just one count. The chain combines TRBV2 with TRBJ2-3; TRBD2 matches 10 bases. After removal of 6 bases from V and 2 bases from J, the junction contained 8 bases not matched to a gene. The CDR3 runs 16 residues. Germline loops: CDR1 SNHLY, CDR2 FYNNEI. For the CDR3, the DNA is TGTGCCAGCAGAGGACTTCTAGCGGGGGACACAGATACGCAGTATTTT. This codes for CASRGLLAGDTDTQYF.

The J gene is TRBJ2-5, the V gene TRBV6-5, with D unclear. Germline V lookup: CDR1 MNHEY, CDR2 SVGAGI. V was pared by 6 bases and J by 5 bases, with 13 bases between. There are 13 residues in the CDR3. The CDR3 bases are TGTGCCAGCAGAGTACTGAGCCGGGAGACCCAGTACTTC. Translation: CASRVLSRETQYF.